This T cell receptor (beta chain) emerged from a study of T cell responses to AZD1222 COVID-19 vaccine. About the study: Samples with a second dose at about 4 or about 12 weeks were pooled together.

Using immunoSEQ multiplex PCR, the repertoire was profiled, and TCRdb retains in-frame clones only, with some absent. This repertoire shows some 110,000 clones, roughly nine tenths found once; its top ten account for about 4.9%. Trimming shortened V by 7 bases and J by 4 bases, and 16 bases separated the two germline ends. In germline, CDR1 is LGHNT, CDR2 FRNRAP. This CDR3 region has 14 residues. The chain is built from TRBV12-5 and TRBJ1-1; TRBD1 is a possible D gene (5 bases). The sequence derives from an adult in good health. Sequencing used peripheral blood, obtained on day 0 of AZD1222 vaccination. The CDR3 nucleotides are TGTGCTAGTGCCCTCCGGGTGGGGGGCACTGAAGCTTTCTTT. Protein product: CASALRVGGTEAFF.